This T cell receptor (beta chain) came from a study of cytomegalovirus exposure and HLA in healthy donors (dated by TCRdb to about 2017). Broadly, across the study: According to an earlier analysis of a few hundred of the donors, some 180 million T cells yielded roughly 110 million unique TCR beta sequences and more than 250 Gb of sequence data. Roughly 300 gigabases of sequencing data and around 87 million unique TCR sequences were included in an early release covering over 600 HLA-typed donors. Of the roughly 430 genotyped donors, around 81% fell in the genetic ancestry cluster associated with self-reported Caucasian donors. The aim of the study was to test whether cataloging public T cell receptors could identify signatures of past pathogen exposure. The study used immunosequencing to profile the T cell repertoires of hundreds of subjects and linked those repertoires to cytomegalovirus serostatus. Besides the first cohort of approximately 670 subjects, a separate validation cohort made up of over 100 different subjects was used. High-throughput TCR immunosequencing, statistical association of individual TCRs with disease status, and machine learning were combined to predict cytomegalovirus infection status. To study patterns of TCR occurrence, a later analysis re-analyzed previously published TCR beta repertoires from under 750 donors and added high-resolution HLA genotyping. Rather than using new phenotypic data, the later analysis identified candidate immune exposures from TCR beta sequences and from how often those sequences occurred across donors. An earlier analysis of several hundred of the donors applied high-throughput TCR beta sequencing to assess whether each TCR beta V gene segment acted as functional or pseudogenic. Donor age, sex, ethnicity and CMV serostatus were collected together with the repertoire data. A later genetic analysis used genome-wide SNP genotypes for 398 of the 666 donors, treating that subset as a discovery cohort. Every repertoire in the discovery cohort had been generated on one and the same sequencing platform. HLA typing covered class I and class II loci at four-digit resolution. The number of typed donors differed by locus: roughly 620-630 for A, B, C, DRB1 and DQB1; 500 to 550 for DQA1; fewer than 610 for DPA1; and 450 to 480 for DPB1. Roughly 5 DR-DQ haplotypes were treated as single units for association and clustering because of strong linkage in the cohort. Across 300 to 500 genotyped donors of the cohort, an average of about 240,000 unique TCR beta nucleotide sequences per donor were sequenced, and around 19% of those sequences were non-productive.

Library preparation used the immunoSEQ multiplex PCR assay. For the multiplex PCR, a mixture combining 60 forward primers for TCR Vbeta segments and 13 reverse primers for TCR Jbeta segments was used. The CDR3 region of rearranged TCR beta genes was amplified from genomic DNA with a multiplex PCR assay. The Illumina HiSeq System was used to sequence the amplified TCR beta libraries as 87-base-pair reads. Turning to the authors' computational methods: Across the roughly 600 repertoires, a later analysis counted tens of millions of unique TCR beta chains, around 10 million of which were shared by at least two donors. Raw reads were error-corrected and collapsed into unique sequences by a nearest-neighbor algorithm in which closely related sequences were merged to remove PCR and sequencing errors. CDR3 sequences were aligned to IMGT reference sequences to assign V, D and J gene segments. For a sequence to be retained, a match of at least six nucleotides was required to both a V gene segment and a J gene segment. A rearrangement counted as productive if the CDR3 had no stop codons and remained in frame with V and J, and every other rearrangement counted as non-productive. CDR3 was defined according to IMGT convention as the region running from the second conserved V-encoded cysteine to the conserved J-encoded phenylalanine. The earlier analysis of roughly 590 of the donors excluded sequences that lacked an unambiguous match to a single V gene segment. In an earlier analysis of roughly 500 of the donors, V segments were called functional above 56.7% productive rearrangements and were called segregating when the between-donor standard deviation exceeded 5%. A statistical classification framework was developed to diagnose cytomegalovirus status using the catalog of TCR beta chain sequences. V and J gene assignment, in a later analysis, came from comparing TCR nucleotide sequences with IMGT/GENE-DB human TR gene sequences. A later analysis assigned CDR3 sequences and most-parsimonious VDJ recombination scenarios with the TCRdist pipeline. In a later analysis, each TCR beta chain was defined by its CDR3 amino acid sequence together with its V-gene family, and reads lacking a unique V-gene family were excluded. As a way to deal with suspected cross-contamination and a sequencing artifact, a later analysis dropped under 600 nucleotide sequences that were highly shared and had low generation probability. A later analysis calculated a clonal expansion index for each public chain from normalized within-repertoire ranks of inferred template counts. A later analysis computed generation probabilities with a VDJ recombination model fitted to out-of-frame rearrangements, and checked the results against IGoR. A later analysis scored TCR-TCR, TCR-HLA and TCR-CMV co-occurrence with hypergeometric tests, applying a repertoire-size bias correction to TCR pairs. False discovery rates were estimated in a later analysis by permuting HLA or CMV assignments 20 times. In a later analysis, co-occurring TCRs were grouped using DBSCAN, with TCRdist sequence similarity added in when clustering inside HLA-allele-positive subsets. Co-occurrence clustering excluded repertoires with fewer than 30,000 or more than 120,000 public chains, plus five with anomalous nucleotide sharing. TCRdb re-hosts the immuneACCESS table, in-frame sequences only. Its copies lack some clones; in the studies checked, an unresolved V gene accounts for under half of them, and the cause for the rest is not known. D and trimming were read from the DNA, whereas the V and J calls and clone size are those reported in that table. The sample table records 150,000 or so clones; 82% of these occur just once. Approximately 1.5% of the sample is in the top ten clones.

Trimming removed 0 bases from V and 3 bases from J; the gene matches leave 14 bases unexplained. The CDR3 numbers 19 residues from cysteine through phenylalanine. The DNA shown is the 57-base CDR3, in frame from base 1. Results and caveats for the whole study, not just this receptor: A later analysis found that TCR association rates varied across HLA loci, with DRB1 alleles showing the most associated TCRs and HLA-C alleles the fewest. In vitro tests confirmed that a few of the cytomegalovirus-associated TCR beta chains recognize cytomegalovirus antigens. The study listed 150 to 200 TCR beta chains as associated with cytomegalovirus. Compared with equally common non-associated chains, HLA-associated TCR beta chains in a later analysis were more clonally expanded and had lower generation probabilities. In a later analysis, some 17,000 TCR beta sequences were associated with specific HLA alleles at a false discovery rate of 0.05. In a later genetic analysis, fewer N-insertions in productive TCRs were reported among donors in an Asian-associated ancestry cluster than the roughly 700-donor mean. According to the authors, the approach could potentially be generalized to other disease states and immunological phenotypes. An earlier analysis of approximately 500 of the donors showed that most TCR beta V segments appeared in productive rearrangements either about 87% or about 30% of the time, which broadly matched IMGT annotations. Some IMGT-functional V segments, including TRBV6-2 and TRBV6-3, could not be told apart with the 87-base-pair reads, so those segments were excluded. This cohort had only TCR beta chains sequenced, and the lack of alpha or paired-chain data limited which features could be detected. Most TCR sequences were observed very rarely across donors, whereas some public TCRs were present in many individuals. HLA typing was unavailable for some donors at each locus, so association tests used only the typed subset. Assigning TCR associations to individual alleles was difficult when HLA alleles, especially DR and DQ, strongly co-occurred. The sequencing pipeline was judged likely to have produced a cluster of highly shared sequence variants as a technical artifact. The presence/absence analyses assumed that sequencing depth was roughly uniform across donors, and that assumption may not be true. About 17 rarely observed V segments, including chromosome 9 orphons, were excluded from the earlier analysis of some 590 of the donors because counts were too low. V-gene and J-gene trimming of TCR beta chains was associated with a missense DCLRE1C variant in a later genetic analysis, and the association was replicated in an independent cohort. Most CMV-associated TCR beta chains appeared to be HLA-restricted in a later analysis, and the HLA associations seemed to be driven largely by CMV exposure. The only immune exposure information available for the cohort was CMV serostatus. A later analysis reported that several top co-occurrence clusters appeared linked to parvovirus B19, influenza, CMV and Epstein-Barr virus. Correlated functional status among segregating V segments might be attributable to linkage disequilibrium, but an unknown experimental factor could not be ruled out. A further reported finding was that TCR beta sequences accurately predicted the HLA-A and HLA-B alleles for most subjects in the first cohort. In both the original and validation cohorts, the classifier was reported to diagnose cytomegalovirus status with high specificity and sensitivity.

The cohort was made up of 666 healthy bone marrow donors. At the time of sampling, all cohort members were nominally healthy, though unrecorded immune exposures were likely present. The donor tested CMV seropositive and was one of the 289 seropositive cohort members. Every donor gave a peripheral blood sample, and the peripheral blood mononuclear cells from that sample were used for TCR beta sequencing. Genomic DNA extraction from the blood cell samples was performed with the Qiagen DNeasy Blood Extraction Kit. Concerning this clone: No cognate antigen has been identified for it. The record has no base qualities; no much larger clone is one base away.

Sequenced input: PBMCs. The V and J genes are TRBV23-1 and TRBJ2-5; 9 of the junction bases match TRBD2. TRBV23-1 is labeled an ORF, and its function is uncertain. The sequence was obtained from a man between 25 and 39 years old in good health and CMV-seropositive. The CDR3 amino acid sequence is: CASSQSRRLAGTKKETQYF. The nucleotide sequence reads TGCGCCAGCAGTCAATCGAGAAGGCTAGCGGGGACAAAAAAAGAGACCCAGTACTTC.